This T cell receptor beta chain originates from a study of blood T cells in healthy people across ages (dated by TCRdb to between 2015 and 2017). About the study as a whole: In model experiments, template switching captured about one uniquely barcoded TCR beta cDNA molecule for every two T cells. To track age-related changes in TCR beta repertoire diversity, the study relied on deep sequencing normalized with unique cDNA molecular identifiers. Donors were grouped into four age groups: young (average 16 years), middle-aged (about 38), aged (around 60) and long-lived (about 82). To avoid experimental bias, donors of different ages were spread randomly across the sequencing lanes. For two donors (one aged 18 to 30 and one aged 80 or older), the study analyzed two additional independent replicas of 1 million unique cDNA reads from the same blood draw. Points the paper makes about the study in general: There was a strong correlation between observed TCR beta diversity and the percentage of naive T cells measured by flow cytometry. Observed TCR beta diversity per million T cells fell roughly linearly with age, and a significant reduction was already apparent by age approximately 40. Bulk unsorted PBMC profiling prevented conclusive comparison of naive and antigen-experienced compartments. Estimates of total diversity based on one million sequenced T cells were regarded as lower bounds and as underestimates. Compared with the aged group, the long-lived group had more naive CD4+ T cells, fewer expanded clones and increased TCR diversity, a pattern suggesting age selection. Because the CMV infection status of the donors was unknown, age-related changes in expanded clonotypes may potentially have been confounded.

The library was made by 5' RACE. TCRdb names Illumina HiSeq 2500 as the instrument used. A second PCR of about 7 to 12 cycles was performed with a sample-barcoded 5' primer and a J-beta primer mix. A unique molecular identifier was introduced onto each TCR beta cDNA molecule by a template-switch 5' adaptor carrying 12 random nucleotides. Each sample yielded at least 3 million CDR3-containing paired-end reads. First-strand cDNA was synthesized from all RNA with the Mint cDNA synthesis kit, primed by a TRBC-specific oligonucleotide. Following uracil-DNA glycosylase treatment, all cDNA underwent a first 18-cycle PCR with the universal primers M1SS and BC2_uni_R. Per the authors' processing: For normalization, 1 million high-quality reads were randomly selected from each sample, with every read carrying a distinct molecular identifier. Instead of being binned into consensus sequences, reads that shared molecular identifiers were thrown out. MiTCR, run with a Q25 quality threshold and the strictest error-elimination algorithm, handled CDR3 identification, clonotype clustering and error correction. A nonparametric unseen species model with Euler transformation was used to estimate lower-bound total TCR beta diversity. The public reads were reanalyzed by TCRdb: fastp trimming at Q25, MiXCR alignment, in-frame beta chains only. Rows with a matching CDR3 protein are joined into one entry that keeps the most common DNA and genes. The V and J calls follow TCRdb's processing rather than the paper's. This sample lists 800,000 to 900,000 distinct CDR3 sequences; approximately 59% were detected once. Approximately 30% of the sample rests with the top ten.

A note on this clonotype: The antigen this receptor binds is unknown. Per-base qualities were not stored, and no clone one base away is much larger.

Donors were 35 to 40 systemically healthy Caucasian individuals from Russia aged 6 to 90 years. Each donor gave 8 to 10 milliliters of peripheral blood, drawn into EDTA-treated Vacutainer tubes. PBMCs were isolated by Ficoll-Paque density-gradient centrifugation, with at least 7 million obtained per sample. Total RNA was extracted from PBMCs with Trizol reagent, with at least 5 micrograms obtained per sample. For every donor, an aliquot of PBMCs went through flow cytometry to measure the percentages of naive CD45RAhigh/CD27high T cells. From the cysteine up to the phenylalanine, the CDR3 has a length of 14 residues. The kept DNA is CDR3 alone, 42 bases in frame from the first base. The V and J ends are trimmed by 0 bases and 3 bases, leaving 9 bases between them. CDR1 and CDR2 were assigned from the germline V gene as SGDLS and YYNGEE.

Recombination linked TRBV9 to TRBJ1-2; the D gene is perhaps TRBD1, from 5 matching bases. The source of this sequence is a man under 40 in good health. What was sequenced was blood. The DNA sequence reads TGTGCCAGCAGCGTAGAAGGACACCACTATGGCTACACCTTC. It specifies CASSVEGHHYGYTF.